The 3 T cell receptor beta chains in this list originate from one sample, sequenced in a study of T cell repertoires in cytomegalovirus infection (dated by TCRdb to between 2018 and 2021). What these receptors recognize is not known. The treatment or condition label corresponds to: in vitro stimulation with specific CMV peptide epitopes to enrich CMV-specific T cells. The sequencer listed for this sample is Illumina HiSeq 1500. TCRdb reran the public reads through fastp at Q25 and MiXCR, keeping productive beta chains. Entries that share a CDR3 protein sequence are merged under the most common genes and DNA. The sample table holds about 830,000 distinct CDR3 sequences, of which 30% to 35% were seen once. The ten biggest clones cover about an eighth of the sample. The starting material was cultured CD8+ T cells from PBMCs, obtained from culture after CMV antigen stimulation. The receptors derive from a human donor in good health (CMV status not recorded). Some clones in this sample may be carry-over from other donors' samples.

With respect to this clonotype: A junction boundary mismatches the germline segment, possibly from a read error. The chain is built from TRBV20-1 and TRBJ1-5; the D gene is possibly TRBD1 (5 bases). CDR3 length: 18 residues. Germline V gene data show CDR1 as DFQATT and CDR2 as SNEGSKA (reference sequence). The CDR3 region has the DNA TGCAGTACTAGGAATGGGGGGGACGTGCAGTATAGCAATCAGCCCCAACATTTT. This encodes CSTRNGGDVQYSNQPQHF.

The chain recombines TRBV7-2 with TRBJ1-6, with D possibly TRBD1 on 5 matching bases. There are 17 residues in the CDR3. V was clipped by 3 bases and J by 0 bases, with 12 bases between them. The germline V gene has CDR1 SGHTA and CDR2 FQGNSA. CDR3 residues: CASSFGGLSSYNSPLHF. The CDR3 DNA reads TGTGCCAGCAGCTTTGGGGGTCTTAGCTCCTATAATTCACCCCTCCACTTT.

Only a few counts were recorded for this clonotype. V is TRBV19 and J is TRBJ1-5, with 7 bases aligning to TRBD1. Looked up from germline, CDR1 is LNHDA and CDR2 is SQIVND (reference sequence). V dropped 7 bases and J dropped 2; count of bases not matched to a gene: 2. The CDR3 consists of 13 residues. The CDR3 sequence is CASIDRGNQPQHF. The CDR3 DNA reads as TGTGCCAGTATTGACAGGGGCAATCAGCCCCAGCATTTT.